What follows are 29 T cell receptor beta chains derived from one specimen sequenced in a study of shared clonotypes between healthy human individuals. Data came from immunoSEQ multiplex PCR; TCRdb stores just in-frame clones and leaves some out. The table lists about 820,000 clones, 80% to 95% of them singletons. Naive CD8 cells lacked CD45RO, underwent positive selection for CCR7 and left out terminally differentiated effector memory CD45RA+ cells. Sequencing was done on a sample of naive CD8+ T cells sorted from blood. The receptors were sampled from a man aged 25-45 years in good health.

J is TRBJ2-2 and V is TRBV9; possibly TRBD2 for D (6 bases). Trimming pared 1 base from V and 2 bases from J, leaving 12 bases between. Germline assignment: CDR1 SGDLS and CDR2 YYNGEE. The CDR3 runs 16 residues. The CDR3 bases are TGTGCCAGCAGCGTACGTGCGGAGGGAAACACCGGGGAGCTGTTTTTT. Its protein product is CASSVRAEGNTGELFF.

The chain uses TRBV27 and TRBJ2-1; no firm D call. The V gene lost 1 base and the J gene lost 0 bases, with 7 bases spanning the gap. This CDR3 has 15 amino acids. CDR1 is MNHEY, CDR2 SMNVEV, per germline (reference sequence). The CDR3 reads CASSLFGNSYNEQFF. The CDR3 bases are TGTGCCAGCAGTTTATTCGGCAACTCCTACAATGAGCAGTTCTTC.

This clone was observed a single time. The chain employs TRBV2 and TRBJ2-3; 14 nucleotides agree with TRBD2. The germline CDR1 and CDR2 sequences are SNHLY and FYNNEI. The CDR3 spans 16 residues. After removal of 5 bases from V and 6 bases from J, the junction contained 7 bases not matched to a gene. The CDR3, as DNA: TGTGCCAGCAGTCGACGACTAGCGGGAGGGCCGGATACGCAGTATTTT. Encoded protein: CASSRRLAGGPDTQYF. Full variable domain (remainder filled in from reference TRBV2 and TRBJ2-3): EPEVTQTPSHQVTQMGQEVILRCVPISNHLYFYWYRQILGQKVEFLVSFYNNEISEKSEIFDDQFSVERPDGSNFTLKIRSTKLEDSAMYFCASSRRLAGGPDTQYFGPGTRLTVL.

This chain joins TRBV7-8 and TRBJ1-5; no reliable D call. V lost 2 bases to trimming and J lost 7 bases, with 12 bases between them. Looked up from germline, CDR1 is SGHVS and CDR2 is FQNEAQ. The CDR3 runs 14 residues. The CDR3 loop is CASSLSITNQPQHF. The CDR3 nucleotides read TGTGCCAGCAGCTTAAGCATAACTAACCAGCCCCAGCATTTT. Supplemented by reference TRBV7-8 and TRBJ1-5, the full variable domain reads GAGVSQSPRYKVAKRGQDVALRCDPISGHVSLFWYQQALGQGPEFLTYFQNEAQLDKSGLPSDRFFAERPEGSVSTLKIQRTQQEDSAVYLCASSLSITNQPQHFGDGTRLSIL.

This chain connects TRBV5-4 to TRBJ2-7; 7 nucleotides align to TRBD1. V was pared by 4 bases and J by 4 bases, with 5 bases of the junction left unmatched. The CDR3 is 13 amino acids. CDR1 is SGHNT, CDR2 YYREEE, per germline (reference sequence). CDR3 in DNA: TGTGCCAGCAGCGACCGGGACAGTTACGAGCAGTACTTC. Protein: CASSDRDSYEQYF.

The chain carries TRBV5-3 and TRBJ2-3; D remains ambiguous. TRBV5-3 is annotated as an ORF whose role is uncertain. The V end was cut by 0 bases, the J end by 6 bases, with 14 bases between. This CDR3 region has 15 residues. CDR3 coding DNA: TGTGCCAGAAGCTTGGGGGGAATCTCCGGGGATACGCAGTATTTT. As protein: CARSLGGISGDTQYF.

Remarks on this clone: Other DNA sequences of this sample code for an identical CDR3. V is TRBV9 and J is TRBJ2-2; perhaps TRBD1 as D (6 bases). V lost 0 bases, J lost 3 bases, and 6 bases lay in between. Germline CDR1 reads SGDLS; CDR2 reads YYNGEE. The CDR3 length is 14 residues. Here the CDR3 reads CASSVEGDTGELFF. The CDR3 DNA is TGTGCCAGCAGCGTAGAGGGGGACACCGGGGAGCTGTTTTTT.

This clone was detected once. CDR3 loop: CASSSRMQPQHF. CDR3 bases: TGTGCCAGCAGTAGTAGGATGCAGCCCCAGCATTTT. V usage is TRBV6-1 and J usage is TRBJ1-5; no definite D call. Germline V gives CDR1 MNHNS, CDR2 SASEGT. V was cut by 5 bases and J by 7 bases, with 9 bases left in between. The CDR3 covers 12 residues.

The chain couples TRBV7-8 to TRBJ1-2; 7 bases fit TRBD1. Germline-derived CDR1 and CDR2 are SGHVS and FQNEAQ. CDR3 size: 16 residues. V lost 2 bases to trimming and J lost 3 bases; unmatched junction nucleotides: 9. CDR3 sequence (DNA): TGTGCCAGCAGCTTAACAGGGGACGTACACGACTATGGCTACACCTTC. Translating it yields CASSLTGDVHDYGYTF.

This chain uses TRBV10-3 with TRBJ1-2; tentative D call: TRBD1 (5 bases). Germline CDR1 ENHRY, CDR2 SYGVKD. This CDR3 spans 17 amino acids. V was shortened by 0 bases and J by 5 bases, with 19 bases between the two germline ends. CDR3 coding DNA: TGTGCCATCAGTGAGTCAGGAGGGGCCGCATCCATTTATGGCTACACCTTC. It yields the protein CAISESGGAASIYGYTF.

This clone was seen just once. V usage is TRBV6-4 and J usage is TRBJ2-2, with 8 bases lining up with TRBD1. V gave up 6 bases and J gave up 5 bases; unmatched junction bases: 5. There are 14 residues in the CDR3. Per germline, CDR1 MRHNA and CDR2 SNTAGT. Written as DNA, the CDR3 is TGTGCCAGCAGCAGGACAGGGCCGACCGGGGAGCTGTTTTTT. Encoded protein: CASSRTGPTGELFF.

V is TRBV29-1 and J is TRBJ2-3; D gene uncertain. Per the germline V gene, CDR1 is SQVTM and CDR2 is ANQGSEA. There are 15 residues in the CDR3. Trimming pared 2 bases from V and 0 bases from J, leaving 12 bases between. Here the CDR3 DNA reads TGCAGCGTTGAACCTTGGCGGCCTAGCACAGATACGCAGTATTTT. It is translated as CSVEPWRPSTDTQYF.

The V and J genes are TRBV6-6 and TRBJ2-7; D gene unclear. Per germline, CDR1 MNHNY and CDR2 SVGAGI (reference sequence). CDR3 length: 14 residues. V was cut by 5 bases and J by 3 bases, with 14 bases left in between. CDR3 DNA: TGTGCCAGCAGTCTAGGTCGGTTCCTCTACGAGCAGTACTTC. Its translation: CASSLGRFLYEQYF.

This rearrangement joins TRBV6-6 to TRBJ2-7, with D perhaps matching TRBD1 (6 bases). Deletions cut 2 bases from V and 6 bases from J, with 17 bases between. Germline V gene data show CDR1 as MNHNY and CDR2 as SVGAGI (reference sequence). CDR3 length: 15 residues. In DNA, the CDR3 is TGTGCCAGCAGTTACACGAAGGAACAGGGTGGCGAGCAGTACTTC. Its translation is CASSYTKEQGGEQYF.

The V gene is TRBV27, the J gene TRBJ2-7, with D possibly being TRBD2 (5 bases). The CDR3 is 16 residues long. V shed 5 bases and J shed 4 bases, with 21 bases lying between them. Germline V gene sequence: CDR1 MNHEY, CDR2 SMNVEV (reference sequence). The CDR3 region has the DNA TGTGCCAGCAGTCCATATGCCACGGGAAACGATTACGAGCAGTACTTC. It yields the protein CASSPYATGNDYEQYF.

The J gene is TRBJ2-7, the V gene TRBV5-1; 9 nucleotides agree with TRBD1. The CDR3 spans 15 residues. The V gene's germline CDR1 is SGHRS and CDR2 YFSETQ. Unmatched junction bases numbered 8, after V lost 7 bases and J lost 0 bases. The CDR3 region is CASQPQQGASYEQYF. Written as DNA, the CDR3 is TGCGCCAGCCAACCCCAACAGGGGGCCTCCTACGAGCAGTACTTC.

This rearrangement joins TRBV5-5 to TRBJ1-5; weak D call: TRBD1 (5 bases). CDR1 is SGHKS and CDR2 is YYEKEE in the germline V gene (reference sequence). V shed 2 bases and J shed 2 bases, with 11 bases lying between them. This CDR3 is built from 15 residues. The CDR3 region is CASSLSGLGNQPQHF. DNA for the CDR3: TGTGCCAGCAGCTTATCAGGGCTGGGCAATCAGCCCCAGCATTTT.

The CDR3 nucleotides are TGCAGCGCTTCATCGATCCCCGCGGGGGACACAAACGCGATGGGAGACGAGCAGTACTTC. Residues: CSASSIPAGDTNAMGDEQYF. The rearrangement links TRBV29-1 to TRBJ2-7; D may be TRBD2 (7 bases). The germline V gene encodes CDR1 SQVTM and CDR2 ANQGSEA. This CDR3 comprises 20 residues. Trimming removed 7 bases at V and 5 bases at J, with 39 bases between.

The chain is built from TRBV11-2 and TRBJ2-1, with a possible D match to TRBD2 (6 bases). The CDR3 spans 13 residues. Germline values: CDR1 SGHAT, CDR2 FQNNGV. The ends were cut back, 3 bases at V and 6 bases at J, with 9 bases in the middle. CDR3 region: CASSLRSGNEQFF. Here the CDR3 DNA reads TGTGCCAGCAGCTTGCGTAGCGGCAATGAGCAGTTCTTC.

In the case of this clone: The same CDR3 can be traced to other DNA sequences in this sample. The CDR3: CASSTLGGTGELFF. In DNA, the CDR3 is TGTGCCAGCAGTACTCTCGGGGGAACCGGGGAGCTGTTTTTT. The chain is built from TRBV27 and TRBJ2-2, with a tentative D call TRBD2 (6 bases). Looked up from germline, CDR1 is MNHEY and CDR2 is SMNVEV (reference sequence). Trimming cost V 5 bases and J 5 bases, with 12 bases left between them. CDR3 length equals 14 residues.

This chain connects TRBV29-1 to TRBJ2-1; TRBD2 aligns across 7 bases. After removal of 1 base from V and 3 bases from J, the junction contained 12 bases not matched to a gene. The V gene's germline CDR1 is SQVTM and CDR2 ANQGSEA. This CDR3 has 17 amino acids. CDR3: CSVEGWEGARFYNEQFF. CDR3 DNA sequence: TGCAGCGTTGAAGGGTGGGAGGGTGCTCGCTTCTACAATGAGCAGTTCTTC.

The chain employs TRBV6-5 and TRBJ1-2, with 8 bases fitting TRBD1. Germline assignment: CDR1 MNHEY and CDR2 SVGAGI. This CDR3 contains 13 residues. V shed 5 bases, J shed 7 bases, and the junction held 6 bases outside the gene matches. In nucleotides, the CDR3 is TGTGCCAGCAGTCCCCAGGGGGCGATTGGCTACACCTTC. Translating it yields CASSPQGAIGYTF.

This clone was seen once. J is TRBJ2-6 and V is TRBV13; D gene unclear. Germline lookup yields CDR1 PRHDT and CDR2 FYEKMQ (reference sequence). The V gene lost 2 bases and the J gene lost 0 bases, with 5 bases spanning the gap. The CDR3 length is 15 residues. The CDR3 DNA reads as TGTGCCAGCAGCTTAAGGGTCTCTGGGGCCAACGTCCTGACTTTC. Amino acids: CASSLRVSGANVLTF.

V is TRBV5-1 and J is TRBJ2-7, with D possibly being TRBD1 or TRBD2 (5 bases each). The CDR3 has 19 amino acids. Germline V gives CDR1 SGHRS, CDR2 YFSETQ. The ends were cut back, 4 bases at V and 6 bases at J, with 32 bases in the middle. The CDR3 nucleotides read TGCGCCAGCAGCCCGTACGGAAGGGGTGCGGGTGGAGGTGAGCGCGAGCAGTACTTC. Its translation is CASSPYGRGAGGGEREQYF.

V usage is TRBV9 and J usage is TRBJ1-1, with 7 bases aligning to TRBD1. This CDR3 has 14 amino acids. V shed 3 bases, J shed 3 bases, and the junction held 5 bases outside the gene matches. Germline assignment: CDR1 SGDLS and CDR2 YYNGEE. The chain's CDR3 is CASSGSGGDTEAFF. The CDR3 DNA reads as TGTGCCAGCAGCGGCTCAGGGGGGGACACTGAAGCTTTCTTT. Filled out from reference TRBV9 and TRBJ1-1, the complete variable domain reads DSGVTQTPKHLITATGQRVTLRCSPRSGDLSVYWYQQSLDQGLQFLIQYYNGEERAKGNILERFSAQQFPDLHSELNLSSLELGDSALYFCASSGSGGDTEAFFGQGTRLTVV.

The chain links TRBV7-2 to TRBJ2-1, with 11 bases aligning to TRBD2. Trimming took 0 bases from V and 4 from J; bases not matched to a gene: 8. Germline V gene lookup returns CDR1 SGHTA and CDR2 FQGNSA. This CDR3 comprises 18 residues. CDR3 sequence reads: CASSLAMFTSGSYNEQFF. CDR3 in DNA: TGTGCCAGCAGCTTAGCAATGTTCACTAGCGGGAGTTACAATGAGCAGTTCTTC.

The chain uses TRBV4-1 and TRBJ2-6; weak D call: TRBD2 (5 bases). With 0 bases removed from V and 0 bases from J, the gap between germline ends came to 15 bases. Germline assignment: CDR1 MGHRA and CDR2 YSYEKL. This CDR3 has 19 amino acids. The CDR3 sequence is CASSQDQWESSSGANVLTF. CDR3 DNA: TGCGCCAGCAGCCAAGATCAGTGGGAGAGCTCCTCTGGGGCCAACGTCCTGACTTTC.

CDR3 region: CASFRRTGELFF. Here the CDR3 DNA reads TGTGCCAGCTTTCGGAGGACCGGGGAGCTGTTTTTT. The chain carries TRBV7-2 and TRBJ2-2; tentatively, D is TRBD2 (5 bases). This CDR3 region has 12 residues. The germline V gene encodes CDR1 SGHTA and CDR2 FQGNSA. Trimming pared 8 bases from V and 5 bases from J, leaving 9 bases between.

This chain links TRBV5-8 with TRBJ2-1, with 8 bases lining up with TRBD2. V shed 0 bases, J shed 1 base, and the junction held 3 bases outside the gene matches. CDR3 length: 16 amino acids. CDR1 and CDR2 from the germline V gene are SGHTS and YDEGEE. The CDR3 DNA reads TGTGCCAGCAGCTTGGCTAGCGGGTCGTCCTACAATGAGCAGTTCTTC. Its translation is CASSLASGSSYNEQFF.